This T cell receptor beta chain derives from a study of blood T cell repertoires in COVID-19. About the research overall: Material from acute and convalescent COVID-19 was sourced from the United States, Italy and Spain. Nucleic acid was either cDNA or gDNA, and it came from T cells, B-cell-depleted T cells, or PBMCs.

The CDR3 covers 15 residues. The ends lost 2 bases at V and 4 bases at J; junction bases unmatched: 6. Germline lookup yields CDR1 MNHEY and CDR2 SVGEGT. The table came from immunoSEQ multiplex PCR; TCRdb's copy has only in-frame clones and leaves some out. This table has about 130,000 clones, about 70% appearing once. The sequence was obtained from a woman aged 70-85 years with acute or convalescent COVID-19. The chain carries TRBV6-2 or TRBV6-3 and TRBJ2-5; 8 bases fit TRBD2. The specimen sequenced was peripheral blood. In DNA, the CDR3 is TGTGCCAGCAGTTACACTCTAGCGGGTAGAGAGACCCAGTACTTC. Its translation: CASSYTLAGRETQYF.